This T cell receptor (beta chain) derives from a study of regulatory T cells in long-lasting Graves disease. Arm-PCR of CDR3 regions and iRepertoire HTBI primers were the basis on which TCR beta libraries were built. TCRdb analysed the multiplex PCR reads with MiXCR anew, one entry per CDR3 protein. Altogether 620,000 or so distinct CDR3 sequences are present, 15% to 20% being singletons, with the ten largest covering roughly 18%. Regarding time point: newly diagnosed GD, antithyroid drugs for less than 3 months. Generation of the TCR library employed RNA extracted from PBMCs. Xi'an, China, was home to the endocrinology department that provided patients. The authors drew approximately 9 milliliters of peripheral blood into EDTA tubes. Broader study findings: With persistent disease, TRBV28, TRBJ1-2 and TRBJ2-5 were the favored segments.

Germline V lookup: CDR1 LNHDA, CDR2 SQIVND (reference sequence). V shed 3 bases and J shed 3 bases, with 5 bases lying between them. The CDR3 totals 12 residues. This clonotype occurred many times. Its antigen remains unknown. These same data were also listed under a study on T cells in Graves' hyperthyroidism and ophthalmopathy. That work contributes: An initial round of RT-PCR targeting the TCR CDR3 relied on the HTBI primer set.

Sequences were derived from peripheral blood mononuclear cells (PBMCs), sampled at new diagnosis, from a patient treated with antithyroid drugs. J is TRBJ1-2 and V is TRBV19; perhaps TRBD1 as D (5 bases). This sequence was found in a woman aged 30 to 39 with Graves disease. The CDR3 DNA reads TGTGCCAGTAGTATGGGGGACTATGGCTACACCTTC. Its protein product is CASSMGDYGYTF.